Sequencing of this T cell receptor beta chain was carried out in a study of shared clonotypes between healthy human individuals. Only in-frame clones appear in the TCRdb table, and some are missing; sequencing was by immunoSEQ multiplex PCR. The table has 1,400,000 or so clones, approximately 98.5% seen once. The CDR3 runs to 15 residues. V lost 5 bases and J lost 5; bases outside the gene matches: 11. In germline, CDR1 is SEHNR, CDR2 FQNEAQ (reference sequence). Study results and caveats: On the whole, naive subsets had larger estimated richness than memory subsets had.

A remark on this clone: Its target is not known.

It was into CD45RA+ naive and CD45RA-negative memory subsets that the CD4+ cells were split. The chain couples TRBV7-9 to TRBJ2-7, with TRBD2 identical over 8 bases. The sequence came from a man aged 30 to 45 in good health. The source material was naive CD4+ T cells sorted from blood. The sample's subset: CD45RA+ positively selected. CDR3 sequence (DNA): TGTGCCAGCAGCCCCCGGACTAGCCTCGACAACGAGCAGTACTTC. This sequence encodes CASSPRTSLDNEQYF.